This T cell receptor beta chain stems from a study of beta chain features in type 1 diabetes. All of the isolated RNA was reverse transcribed, so expressed TCRB transcripts were sequenced. Method: immunoSEQ multiplex PCR; TCRdb's copy keeps in-frame clones and lacks some. Of hundreds of thousands of clones listed, around 9.3% are singletons. Unmatched junction bases numbered 0, after V lost 0 bases and J lost 3 bases. The CDR3 totals 15 residues. Germline CDR1 reads SGHRS; CDR2 reads YFSETQ. Comment on this clone: Its specificity is not known.

Findings and limits, study-wide: Among patients with Type 1 diabetes, TCRB CDR3s were moderately but significantly shorter in every one of the four CD4+ subsets. Comparison showed that naive, central memory and Treg TCRB repertoires appeared more similar among patients than among healthy donors.

Sample: central memory CD4+ T cells from blood. The receptor comes from a man aged 30-40 years with type 1 diabetes. This rearrangement joins TRBV5-1 to TRBJ2-2, with 9 bases matching TRBD2. The CDR3: CASSLGLADTGELFF. The CDR3 DNA follows: TGCGCCAGCAGCTTGGGACTAGCGGACACCGGGGAGCTGTTTTTT. Variable domain in full (rest from reference TRBV5-1 and TRBJ2-2): KAGVTQTPRYLIKTRGQQVTLSCSPISGHRSVSWYQQTPGQGLQFLFEYFSETQRNKGNFPGRFSGRQFSNSRSEMNVSTLELGDSALYLCASSLGLADTGELFFGEGSRLTVL.